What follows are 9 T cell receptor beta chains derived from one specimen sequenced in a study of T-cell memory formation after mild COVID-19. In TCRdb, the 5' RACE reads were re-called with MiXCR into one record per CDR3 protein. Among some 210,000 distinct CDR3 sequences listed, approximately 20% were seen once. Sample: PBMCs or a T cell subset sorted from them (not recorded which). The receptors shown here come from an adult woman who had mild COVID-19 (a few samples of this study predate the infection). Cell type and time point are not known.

Here the CDR3 reads CASSLAGSLSSPLHF. The CDR3 DNA reads TGTGCCAGCAGTTTGGCAGGGTCCCTGAGTTCACCCCTCCACTTT. The rearrangement links TRBV12-3 or TRBV12-4 to TRBJ1-6; maybe TRBD1 (5 bases). With 3 bases removed from V and 9 bases from J, the gap between germline ends came to 15 bases. The length of the CDR3 is 15 residues.

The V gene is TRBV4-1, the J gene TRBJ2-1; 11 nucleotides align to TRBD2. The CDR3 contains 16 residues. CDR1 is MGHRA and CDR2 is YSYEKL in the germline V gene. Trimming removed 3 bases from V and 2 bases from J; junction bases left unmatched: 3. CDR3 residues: CASSHLLAGAYNEQFF. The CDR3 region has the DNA TGCGCCAGCAGCCATCTACTAGCGGGAGCCTACAATGAGCAGTTCTTC.

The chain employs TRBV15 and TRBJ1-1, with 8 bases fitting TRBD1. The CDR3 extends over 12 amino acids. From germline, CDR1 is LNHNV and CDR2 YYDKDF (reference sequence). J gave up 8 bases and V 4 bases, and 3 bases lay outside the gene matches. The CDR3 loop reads CATSTRDREAFF. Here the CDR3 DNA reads TGTGCCACCAGCACCCGGGACAGGGAAGCTTTCTTT.

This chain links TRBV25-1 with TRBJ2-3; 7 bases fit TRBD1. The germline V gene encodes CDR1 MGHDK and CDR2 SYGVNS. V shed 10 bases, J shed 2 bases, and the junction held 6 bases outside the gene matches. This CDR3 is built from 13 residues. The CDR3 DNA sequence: TGTGCCACCCGACAGGGAGCCACAGATACGCAGTATTTT. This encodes CATRQGATDTQYF.

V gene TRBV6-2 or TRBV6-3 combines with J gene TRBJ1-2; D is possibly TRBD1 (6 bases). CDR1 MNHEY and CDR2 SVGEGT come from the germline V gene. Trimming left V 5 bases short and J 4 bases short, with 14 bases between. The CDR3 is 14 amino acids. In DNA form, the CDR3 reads TGTGCCAGCAGTCAGTCCGGACAGTCCTATGGCTACACCTTC. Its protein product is CASSQSGQSYGYTF.

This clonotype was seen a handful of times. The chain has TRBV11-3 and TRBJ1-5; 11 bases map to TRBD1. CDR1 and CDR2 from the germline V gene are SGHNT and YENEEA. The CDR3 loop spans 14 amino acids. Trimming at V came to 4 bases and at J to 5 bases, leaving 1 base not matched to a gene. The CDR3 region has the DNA TGTGCCAGCAGCTGGGGACAGGGGGATCAGCCCCAGCATTTT. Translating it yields CASSWGQGDQPQHF.

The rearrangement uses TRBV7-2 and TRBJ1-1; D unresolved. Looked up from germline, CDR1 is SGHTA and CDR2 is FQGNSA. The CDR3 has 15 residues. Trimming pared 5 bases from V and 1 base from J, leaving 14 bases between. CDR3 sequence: CASSPEPSGNTEAFF. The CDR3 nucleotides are TGTGCCAGCAGCCCGGAACCCTCAGGGAACACTGAAGCTTTCTTT.

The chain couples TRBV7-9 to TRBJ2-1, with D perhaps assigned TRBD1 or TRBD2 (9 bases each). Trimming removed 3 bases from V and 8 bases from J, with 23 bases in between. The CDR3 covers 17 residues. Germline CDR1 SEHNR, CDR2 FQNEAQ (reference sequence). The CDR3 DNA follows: TGTGCCAGCAGCTTGGGTGCGGGGGGGACAGGGCTTCATGAGCAGTTCTTC. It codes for CASSLGAGGTGLHEQFF.

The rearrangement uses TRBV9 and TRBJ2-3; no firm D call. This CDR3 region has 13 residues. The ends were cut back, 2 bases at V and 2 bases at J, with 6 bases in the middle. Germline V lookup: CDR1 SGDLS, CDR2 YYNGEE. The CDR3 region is CASSVSLTDTQYF. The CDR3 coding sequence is TGTGCCAGCAGCGTTTCTCTCACAGATACGCAGTATTTT.